Sequencing of this TCR beta chain was carried out in a study of T cells in Graves' hyperthyroidism and ophthalmopathy. This clonotype was recorded a few times. Looked up from germline, CDR1 is ENHRY and CDR2 is SYGVKD. V lost 3 bases to trimming and J lost 0 bases, with 8 bases between them. The CDR3 is 14 amino acids. Using RNA transcripts as the source, TCR beta CDR3 regions were amplified. HTBI primers were the set used in a first-round RT-PCR of the TCR CDR3. One entry per CDR3 protein, called by TCRdb with MiXCR from the multiplex PCR reads. The sample shows about 270,000 distinct CDR3 sequences, 12% to 15% of them seen only once.

The sample was blood. This sequence was found in a woman aged 45-60 years with Graves' hyperthyroidism that later progressed to Graves' ophthalmopathy. This chain uses TRBV10-3 with TRBJ1-1; D gene uncertain. This chain's CDR3 is CAISDNLMNTEAFF. The CDR3 coding sequence is TGTGCCATCAGTGATAACCTAATGAACACTGAAGCTTTCTTT.